This entry lists 10 T cell receptor beta chains sequenced from one sample in a study of persistence of HIV-infected CD4 T cells (dated by TCRdb to the early 2020s). What the treatment or condition label conveys for this sample: suppressive antiretroviral therapy. As a nonspecific positive control representing the CD4+ T cell repertoire, the cells were stimulated with anti-CD3/anti-CD28 magnetic beads. Responding CD4+ T cells were sorted by upregulation of both CD40 ligand and CD69. For these receptors, no antigen is known. The immunoSEQ hsTCRB assay version 4, run in survey mode, was used to sequence TCRbeta repertoires from genomic DNA. In TCRdb, the immuneACCESS table is reduced to in-frame sequences with V and J assigned. These tables do not hold every clone; where another copy was compared, an unresolved V gene accounts for under half, and the others remain unexplained. This sample holds some 45,000 clones; around 89% were observed only once. The ten largest clones represent 0.47% of the sample.

The sequences come from CD4+ T cells sorted from PBMCs after roughly 17-hour stimulation, collected from a patient who received antiretroviral therapy. Explained via the paper, the cell subset or site label denotes: CD40L+CD69+ CD4 T cells responding to anti-CD3/anti-CD28 beads, representing the overall repertoire. These receptors all come from an adult woman with HIV who was CMV-seropositive.

Details on this clone: Mismatch with germline at one junction end may stem from a read error. The chain has TRBV6-1 and TRBJ1-6; D possibly corresponds to TRBD1 (6 bases). There are 15 residues in the CDR3. The V gene's germline CDR1 is MNHNS and CDR2 SASEGT. The CDR3 protein is CASTERGGRGSPLHF. CDR3 bases: TGTGCCAGCACTGAAAGGGGGGGACGAGGGTCACCCCTCCACTTT.

The chain combines TRBV9 with TRBJ1-2; D unclear. With 0 bases removed from V and 1 base from J, the gap between germline ends came to 4 bases. This CDR3 has 13 residues. Looked up from germline, CDR1 is SGDLS and CDR2 is YYNGEE. CDR3 coding DNA: TGTGCCAGCAGCGTAGACAGTAACTATGGCTACACCTTC. It specifies CASSVDSNYGYTF.

V usage is TRBV29-1 and J usage is TRBJ2-2; tentative D call: TRBD1 (5 bases). This CDR3 contains 13 residues. V lost 4 bases and J lost 4, with 10 bases in between. CDR1 and CDR2 from the germline V gene are SQVTM and ANQGSEA. CDR3 amino acids: CSVVGASTGELFF. The CDR3 DNA follows: TGCAGCGTTGTTGGGGCAAGCACCGGGGAGCTGTTTTTT.

The V gene is TRBV5-1, the J gene TRBJ1-2, with TRBD1 identical over 10 bases. Trimming cost V 4 bases and J 3 bases; bases outside gene matches: 9. This CDR3 region has 16 residues. Germline CDR1 is SGHRS and CDR2 is YFSETQ. The CDR3 loop reads CASSDIHGTGDYGYTF. The DNA for the CDR3 is TGCGCCAGCAGCGACATCCATGGGACAGGGGACTATGGCTACACCTTC.

The rearrangement uses TRBV9 and TRBJ2-3, with TRBD2 matching 9 bases. Unmatched junction bases numbered 3, after V lost 2 bases and J lost 2 bases. Germline CDR1 SGDLS, CDR2 YYNGEE. The CDR3 contains 15 residues. The CDR3 sequence is CASSVSSGITDTQYF. The DNA of the CDR3 is TGTGCCAGCAGCGTTTCTAGCGGGATCACAGATACGCAGTATTTT.

This clone was counted a single time. V usage is TRBV3-1 (or the pseudogene TRBV3-2) and J usage is TRBJ1-5; D is uncertain. The CDR3 has 15 residues. The germline V and J ends were trimmed by 1 base and 0 bases, with 7 bases remaining between them. Germline V gives CDR1 LGHDT, CDR2 YNNKEL (reference sequence). CDR3 in DNA: TGTGCCAGCAGCCAAGGACGGACTAGCAATCAGCCCCAGCATTTT. Protein sequence: CASSQGRTSNQPQHF.

The chain recombines TRBV30 with TRBJ1-2, with D perhaps matching TRBD1 (5 bases). V was cut by 8 bases and J by 5 bases, with 18 bases left in between. The CDR3 is made up of 13 amino acids. Germline CDR1 is GTSNPN and CDR2 is SVGIG (reference sequence). CDR3 sequence (DNA): TGTGCCGGGGGGTTGACATTAGGTTATGGCTACACCTTC. Its protein is CAGGLTLGYGYTF.

This sequence joins TRBV5-6 and TRBJ1-1; D gene ambiguous. The germline V gene has CDR1 SGHDT and CDR2 YYEEEE. Deletions cut 3 bases from V and 6 bases from J, with 24 bases between. The CDR3 runs to 17 residues. The CDR3 sequence is CASSSSFFRSVEAEAFF. The CDR3 coding sequence is TGTGCCAGCAGCTCGAGCTTTTTCCGATCGGTCGAGGCTGAAGCTTTCTTT.

This chain uses TRBV5-1 with TRBJ2-3, with 14 positions matching TRBD2. The CDR3 extends over 20 amino acids. CDR1 is SGHRS and CDR2 is YFSETQ in the germline V gene. The junction had 13 bases not matched to a gene; V was cut back by 4 bases and J by 0 bases. This chain's CDR3 is CASSPGLAGGIRSSTDTQYF. The CDR3, as DNA: TGCGCCAGCAGCCCCGGACTAGCGGGGGGCATAAGATCTAGCACAGATACGCAGTATTTT.

The chain combines TRBV4-1 with TRBJ1-6, with a tentative D call TRBD1 (5 bases). V lost 2 bases to trimming and J lost 3 bases, with 14 bases between them. This CDR3 comprises 17 residues. From germline, CDR1 is MGHRA and CDR2 YSYEKL. In DNA form, the CDR3 reads TGCGCCAGCAGCCAACCCCCCGGCGACAGCTATAATTCACCCCTCCACTTT. Its translation is CASSQPPGDSYNSPLHF.